The present T cell receptor (beta chain) was sequenced within a study of beta chain features in type 1 diabetes. Looking at the study overall: Age and gender were similar between patients and healthy donors, as were cell yields. Whole-study results and caveats: Within the patient group, naive, central memory and Treg TCRB repertoires appeared more similar to each other than within healthy donors. Moderate but significant shortening of TCRB CDR3s was recorded in all four CD4+ subsets from Type 1 diabetes patients. PCR might show a preference for shorter templates, equally across patients and controls.

V was pared by 5 bases and J by 3 bases, with 9 bases of the junction left unmatched. This CDR3 is 16 amino acids long. Germline loops: CDR1 LNHDA, CDR2 SQIVND (reference sequence). Researchers reported sorting CD4+ naive, central memory, regulatory and stem cell-like memory cells via CD45RO/CCR7/CD25/CD127/CD95/CD27. Comment on this clone: The antigen remains undetermined.

The isolated RNA, all of it, was reverse transcribed, so expressed TCRB transcripts were what got sequenced. Profiled with immunoSEQ multiplex PCR; TCRdb holds only in-frame clones, not every one. The table includes some 17,000 clones, approximately 70% detected once. The sample consisted of stem cell memory CD4+ T cells from blood. This sequence joins TRBV19 and TRBJ2-3; the match to TRBD1 covers 9 bases. The receptor's source is a man aged 30 to 39 with type 1 diabetes. CDR3 coding DNA: TGTGCCAGTAGTCCAGCCCCCGGGACAGGGACAGATACGCAGTATTTT. Protein sequence: CASSPAPGTGTDTQYF. Looking up the rest from reference TRBV19 and TRBJ2-3 gives the full variable domain: DGGITQSPKYLFRKEGQNVTLSCEQNLNHDAMYWYRQDPGQGLRLIYYSQIVNDFQKGDIAEGYSVSREKKESFPLTVTSAQKNPTAFYLCASSPAPGTGTDTQYFGPGTRLTVL.